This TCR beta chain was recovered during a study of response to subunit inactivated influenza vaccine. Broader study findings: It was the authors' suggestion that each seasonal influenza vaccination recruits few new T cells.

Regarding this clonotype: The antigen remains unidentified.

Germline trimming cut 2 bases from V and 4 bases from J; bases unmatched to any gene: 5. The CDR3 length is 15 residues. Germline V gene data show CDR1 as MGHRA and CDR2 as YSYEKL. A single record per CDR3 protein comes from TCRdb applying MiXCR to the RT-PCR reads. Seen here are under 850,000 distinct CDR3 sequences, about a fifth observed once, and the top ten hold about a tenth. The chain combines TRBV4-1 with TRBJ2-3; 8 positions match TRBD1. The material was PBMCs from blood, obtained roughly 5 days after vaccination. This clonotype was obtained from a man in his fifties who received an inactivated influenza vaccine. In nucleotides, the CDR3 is TGCGCCAGCAGCCAATGGACAGGGTTCGCAGATACGCAGTATTTT. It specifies CASSQWTGFADTQYF.